Listed here are 28 T cell receptor beta chains from one sample, sequenced in a study of T-cell memory formation after mild COVID-19. One entry per CDR3 protein, called by TCRdb with MiXCR from the 5' RACE reads. The data contain under 350,000 distinct CDR3 sequences, about a sixth of them seen just once; the ten biggest clones take up less than 30%. Sequenced: PBMCs or a T cell subset sorted from them (not recorded which). These receptors were collected from a man younger than 30 who had mild COVID-19 (a few samples of this study predate the infection). Cell type and time point are not known.

This clonotype was counted many times. The V and J genes are TRBV10-3 and TRBJ1-1; perhaps TRBD1 as D (6 bases). V lost 2 bases, J lost 4 bases, and 11 bases lay in between. Germline V gives CDR1 ENHRY, CDR2 SYGVKD. The CDR3 is 14 amino acids. The CDR3 nucleotides are TGTGCCATCAGTGAGACAAAAGGGGGCACTGAAGCTTTCTTT. Protein product: CAISETKGGTEAFF.

The chain recombines TRBV4-1 with TRBJ2-1; unclear D gene. CDR1 is MGHRA and CDR2 is YSYEKL in the germline V gene. The length of the CDR3 is 15 residues. V was shortened by 0 bases and J by 7 bases, with 13 bases between the two germline ends. The CDR3 protein is CASSQDMLGSNEQFF. CDR3 nucleotide sequence: TGCGCCAGCAGCCAAGATATGTTAGGATCGAATGAGCAGTTCTTC.

This clonotype was counted a few times. The rearrangement uses TRBV7-8 and TRBJ2-3, with 8 bases lining up with TRBD2. The V gene's germline CDR1 is SGHVS and CDR2 FQNEAQ. Unmatched junction bases numbered 4, after V lost 1 base and J lost 1 base. This CDR3 contains 16 residues. The CDR3 nucleotides are TGTGCCAGCAGCTTAGGGCCGGGACTAGGCACAGATACGCAGTATTTT. The encoded protein is CASSLGPGLGTDTQYF.

The CDR3 DNA is TGTGCCAGCAGTTTTAGGCAGGGAAGTTCTAACTATGGCTACACCTTC. Its protein is CASSFRQGSSNYGYTF. This chain connects TRBV27 to TRBJ1-2, with a possible D match to TRBD1 (5 bases). The CDR3 sequence is 16 residues long. Germline V gives CDR1 MNHEY, CDR2 SMNVEV (reference sequence). Trimming removed 3 bases from V and 0 bases from J, with 14 bases in between.

V and J are TRBV6-5 and TRBJ2-1; D is perhaps TRBD1 (5 bases). V gave up 6 bases and J gave up 4 bases, with 10 bases separating them. The CDR3 covers 13 residues. CDR1 and CDR2 (germline): MNHEY, SVGAGI. In DNA form, the CDR3 reads TGTGCCAGCAGGCTTGACAGATACAATGAGCAGTTCTTC. Its translation: CASRLDRYNEQFF.

V and J are TRBV24-1 and TRBJ2-2; no definite D call. This CDR3 has 14 amino acids. V was cut by 2 bases and J by 6 bases, with 9 bases left in between. Looked up from germline, CDR1 is KGHDR and CDR2 is SFDVKD. The CDR3 DNA is TGTGCCACCAGTGATTCCGGAAACGCCGGGGAGCTGTTTTTT. Translated: CATSDSGNAGELFF.

The table lists this clonotype with a few counts. This sequence joins TRBV5-1 and TRBJ1-6; no definite D call. Germline CDR1 SGHRS, CDR2 YFSETQ. The CDR3 has 18 residues. Trimming took 0 bases from V and 0 from J, leaving 13 bases between them. The DNA for the CDR3 is TGCGCCAGCAGCTTGGCGGAGAGAAGGAACTCCTATAATTCACCCCTCCACTTT. Protein: CASSLAERRNSYNSPLHF.

The chain has TRBV11-2 and TRBJ2-1; D possibly corresponds to TRBD1 (5 bases). V was trimmed by 1 base and J by 12 bases, leaving 10 bases between them. CDR3 length: 12 residues. Germline V gene lookup returns CDR1 SGHAT and CDR2 FQNNGV. The CDR3 DNA reads as TGTGCCAGCAGCTTAGCTGAAACAGGGCAGTTCTTC. Its protein product is CASSLAETGQFF.

This clonotype showed up just a few times. The gene calls are TRBV7-3 and TRBJ2-6; TRBD1 might be the D (6 bases). The CDR3 covers 17 residues. Trimming stripped 5 bases from V and 2 bases from J, with 16 bases between. CDR1 and CDR2 (germline): SGHTA, FQGTGA. The CDR3 region is CASSLGAGVPGANVLTF. DNA for the CDR3: TGTGCCAGCAGCCTCGGCGCAGGGGTGCCTGGGGCCAACGTCCTGACTTTC.

The rearrangement joins TRBV7-9 to TRBJ1-1, with TRBD1 matching over 7 bases. The CDR3 runs 15 residues. CDR1 is SEHNR and CDR2 is FQNEAQ in the germline V gene (reference sequence). V gave up 3 bases and J gave up 3 bases; unmatched junction bases: 7. The CDR3 spells CASSLGTAGDTEAFF. The CDR3 DNA reads as TGTGCCAGCAGCTTGGGGACAGCAGGAGACACTGAAGCTTTCTTT.

This clonotype was detected many times. The V gene is TRBV4-1, the J gene TRBJ2-7; 7 bases align to TRBD1. The CDR3 totals 14 residues. The junction had 2 bases not matched to a gene; V was cut back by 1 base and J by 2 bases. In germline, CDR1 is MGHRA, CDR2 YSYEKL. The CDR3 coding sequence is TGCGCCAGCAGCCAAGGGCAGGGGGCCTACGAGCAGTACTTC. Translation: CASSQGQGAYEQYF.

This clonotype was seen at least ten times. The chain has TRBV7-3 and TRBJ2-1; 11 bases are shared with TRBD2. Per germline, CDR1 SGHTA and CDR2 FQGTGA. With V trimmed by 2 bases and J by 8 bases, 8 bases remained unmatched. The CDR3 contains 16 residues. The CDR3 bases are TGTGCCAGCAGCTTATTAGCGGGGGGGCCATTTTATGAGCAGTTCTTC. This gives the protein CASSLLAGGPFYEQFF.

The CDR3 DNA is TGTGCCAGCCTGGGGCCCAGGGAGCTCATGTCGTTCTTT. The encoded protein is CASLGPRELMSFF. This chain links TRBV2 with TRBJ1-1; D may be TRBD1 (5 bases). The CDR3 covers 13 residues. The germline CDR1 and CDR2 sequences are SNHLY and FYNNEI. Between the trimmed V and J ends, which lost 8 bases and 14 bases, there was a span of 24 bases.

This clonotype was detected a few times. The rearrangement joins TRBV4-3 to TRBJ2-2; 7 bases agree with TRBD1. Germline V gives CDR1 LGHNA, CDR2 YSLEER. This CDR3 is built from 15 residues. The J segment lost 6 bases and the V segment lost 4 bases, leaving 8 bases of the junction unmatched. CDR3 nucleotide sequence: TGCGCCAGCAGCCCGGGGACAGTCCAGCCCGGGGAGCTGTTTTTT. Amino acid sequence: CASSPGTVQPGELFF.

This clonotype occurred a few times. The genes are TRBV7-2 and TRBJ2-1; TRBD1 is a possible D gene (5 bases). V was pared by 0 bases and J by 8 bases, with 14 bases between. The CDR3 consists of 15 residues. Germline V gene sequence: CDR1 SGHTA, CDR2 FQGNSA. CDR3 sequence reads: CASSLAQGIRHEQFF. In DNA form, the CDR3 reads TGTGCCAGCAGCTTAGCGCAGGGTATCCGGCATGAGCAGTTCTTC.

This clonotype has more than one count but fewer than ten. The chain employs TRBV7-2 and TRBJ2-7, with D tentatively TRBD1 (5 bases). This CDR3 spans 14 amino acids. Germline lookup yields CDR1 SGHTA and CDR2 FQGNSA. Trimming removed 4 bases at V and 0 bases at J, with 10 bases between. The CDR3: CASSSPGYSYEQYF. The CDR3 DNA reads TGTGCCAGCAGCTCCCCAGGGTACTCCTACGAGCAGTACTTC.

In this sample, this clonotype turned up many times. The V and J genes are TRBV4-1 and TRBJ1-2; D remains ambiguous. The CDR3 consists of 14 residues. V lost 0 bases, J lost 4 bases, and 9 bases lay in between. CDR1 is MGHRA and CDR2 is YSYEKL in the germline V gene. CDR3 bases: TGCGCCAGCAGCCAAGACCATAGCCGCTATGGCTACACCTTC. This gives the protein CASSQDHSRYGYTF.

V gene TRBV7-4 combines with J gene TRBJ2-6, with D unclear. V was pared by 1 base and J by 2 bases, with 6 bases between. The CDR3 is made up of 15 amino acids. Germline loops: CDR1 SGHVT, CDR2 SQSDAQ. The CDR3 is CASSLVPAGANVLTF. CDR3 bases: TGTGCCAGCAGCTTAGTCCCGGCTGGGGCCAACGTCCTGACTTTC.

The chain uses TRBV7-8 and TRBJ2-5, with 12 nucleotides matching TRBD2. Germline CDR1 is SGHVS and CDR2 is FQNEAQ. V trimming: 5 bases; J trimming: 5 bases; junction bases outside the gene matches: 9. The CDR3 runs to 16 residues. CDR3 in DNA: TGTGCCAGCAGCGAACTGCGGACTAGCGGGGTTGAGACCCAGTACTTC. Translated, it gives CASSELRTSGVETQYF.

This chain uses TRBV20-1 with TRBJ2-1; 13 bases fit TRBD2. The V gene end was trimmed by 6 bases and the J gene end by 14 bases; junction bases not matched to a gene: 13. This CDR3 has 14 amino acids. The V gene's germline CDR1 is DFQATT and CDR2 SNEGSKA (reference sequence). The CDR3: CSAKRTSGGSVEFF. CDR3 bases: TGCAGTGCCAAGCGGACTAGCGGGGGATCCGTCGAGTTCTTC.

The V and J genes are TRBV29-1 and TRBJ2-2; a possible D gene is TRBD1 (6 bases). Trimming took 7 bases from V and 1 from J, leaving 13 bases between them. The CDR3 length is 14 residues. The germline V gene has CDR1 SQVTM and CDR2 ANQGSEA. The CDR3 region is CSGGRGENTGELFF. CDR3 nucleotide sequence: TGCAGCGGGGGCAGGGGCGAGAACACCGGGGAGCTGTTTTTT.

This clonotype was detected a few times. The CDR3 here is CAISEPTLRKAGDTDTQYF. The CDR3 DNA is TGTGCCATCAGTGAGCCTACCCTTAGAAAAGCGGGGGACACAGATACGCAGTATTTT. V and J are TRBV10-3 and TRBJ2-3; TRBD2 aligns across 8 bases. This CDR3 spans 19 amino acids. Per germline, CDR1 ENHRY and CDR2 SYGVKD. The trim removed 2 bases at V and 2 bases at J, leaving 15 bases unmatched.

The table lists this clonotype with a few counts. The chain carries TRBV4-1 and TRBJ2-1, with D unclear. V was cut by 0 bases and J by 6 bases, with 15 bases left in between. The CDR3 extends over 16 amino acids. Germline V gene lookup returns CDR1 MGHRA and CDR2 YSYEKL. In DNA, the CDR3 is TGCGCCAGCAGCCAAGAGCCCGGAGCCATGGGCAATGAGCAGTTCTTC. It is translated as CASSQEPGAMGNEQFF.

This clonotype came up a few times. The chain carries TRBV9 and TRBJ2-1; the D gene is possibly TRBD2 (6 bases). The V end lost 1 base, the J end lost 2 bases, and 13 bases lay between the germline ends. The length of the CDR3 is 16 residues. Germline V lookup: CDR1 SGDLS, CDR2 YYNGEE. The CDR3 sequence is CASSVYGGDAYNEQFF. In DNA, the CDR3 is TGTGCCAGCAGCGTATACGGGGGTGACGCCTACAATGAGCAGTTCTTC.

There are a few counts of this clonotype. The CDR3 DNA follows: TGTGCCAGCAGTTCGGGGGCAGCCGGAAACACCATATATTTT. Its translation is CASSSGAAGNTIYF. This chain links TRBV6-5 with TRBJ1-3; TRBD1 is a possible D gene (6 bases). V was cut by 4 bases and J by 4 bases, with 11 bases left in between. From germline, CDR1 is MNHEY and CDR2 SVGAGI. This CDR3 is built from 14 residues.

The J gene is TRBJ2-3, the V gene TRBV13; D not certain. CDR1 is PRHDT, CDR2 FYEKMQ, per germline (reference sequence). This CDR3 has 13 residues. Trimming stripped 6 bases from V and 7 bases from J, with 14 bases between. The CDR3 loop is CASRRLDSNTQYF. CDR3 nucleotides: TGTGCCAGCAGGCGCCTTGATTCAAATACGCAGTATTTT.

The gene calls are TRBV5-1 and TRBJ1-1; D is undetermined. There are 14 residues in the CDR3. The V end lost 2 bases, the J end lost 2 bases, and 10 bases lay between the germline ends. CDR1 is SGHRS and CDR2 is YFSETQ in the germline V gene. CDR3 nucleotide sequence: TGCGCCAGCAGCTTTTCCGAACGTAACACTGAAGCTTTCTTT. Translating it yields CASSFSERNTEAFF. The complete variable domain, with remaining parts taken from reference TRBV5-1 and TRBJ1-1, reads KAGVTQTPRYLIKTRGQQVTLSCSPISGHRSVSWYQQTPGQGLQFLFEYFSETQRNKGNFPGRFSGRQFSNSRSEMNVSTLELGDSALYLCASSFSERNTEAFFGQGTRLTVV.

CDR3 protein: CSASRNGGAWETQYF. For the CDR3, the DNA is TGCAGTGCTAGCAGGAACGGGGGGGCCTGGGAGACCCAGTACTTC. The chain combines TRBV20-1 with TRBJ2-5, with 8 bases aligning to TRBD2. Trimming removed 3 bases from V and 5 bases from J; junction bases left unmatched: 11. Germline V gene lookup returns CDR1 DFQATT and CDR2 SNEGSKA (reference sequence). The CDR3 covers 15 residues.